This T cell receptor (beta chain) was found in a study of glioma-infiltrating T cells. TCR alpha and beta CDR3 regions were amplified from RNA using iRepertoire nested multiplex PCR. From the multiplex PCR reads, TCRdb called clonotypes with MiXCR, one entry per CDR3 protein. This table has under 150,000 distinct CDR3 sequences, approximately 24% appearing once. This clonotype was observed many times. The specimen was glioma tissue, nonneoplastic brain tissue, or PBMCs (not recorded which). The origin of this receptor is a human donor with low-grade glioma or glioblastoma, undergoing nonglioma brain surgery, or in good health (not recorded which).

The chain's CDR3 is CATSRVGAEAFF. The CDR3 DNA sequence: TGTGCCACCAGCAGAGTGGGGGCTGAAGCTTTCTTT. This chain links TRBV15 with TRBJ1-1; tentatively, D is TRBD1 (5 bases). The CDR3 is 12 amino acids. Germline values: CDR1 LNHNV, CDR2 YYDKDF (reference sequence). The V gene lost 1 base and the J gene lost 6 bases, with 6 bases spanning the gap.